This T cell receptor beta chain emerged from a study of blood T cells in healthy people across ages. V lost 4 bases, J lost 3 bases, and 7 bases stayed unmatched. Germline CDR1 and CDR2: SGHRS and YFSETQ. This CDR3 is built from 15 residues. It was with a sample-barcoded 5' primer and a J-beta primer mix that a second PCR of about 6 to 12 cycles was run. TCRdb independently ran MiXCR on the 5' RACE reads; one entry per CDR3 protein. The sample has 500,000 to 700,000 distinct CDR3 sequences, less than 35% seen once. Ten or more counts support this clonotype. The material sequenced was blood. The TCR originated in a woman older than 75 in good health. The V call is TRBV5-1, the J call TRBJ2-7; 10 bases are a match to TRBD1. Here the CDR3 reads CASSPGGQGNYEQYF. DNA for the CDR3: TGCGCCAGCAGCCCGGGGGGACAGGGGAACTACGAGCAGTACTTC.